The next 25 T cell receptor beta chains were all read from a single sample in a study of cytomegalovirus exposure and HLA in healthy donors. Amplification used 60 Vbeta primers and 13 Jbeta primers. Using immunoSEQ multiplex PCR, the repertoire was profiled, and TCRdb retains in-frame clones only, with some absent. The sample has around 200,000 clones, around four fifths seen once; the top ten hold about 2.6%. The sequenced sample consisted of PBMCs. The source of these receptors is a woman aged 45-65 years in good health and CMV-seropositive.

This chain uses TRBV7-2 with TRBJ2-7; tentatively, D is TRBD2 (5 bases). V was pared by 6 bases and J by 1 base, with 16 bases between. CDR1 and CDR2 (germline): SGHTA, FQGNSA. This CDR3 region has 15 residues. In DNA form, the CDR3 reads TGTGCCAGCAGATCTGACTCGGGCGGGTCCTACGAGCAGTACTTC. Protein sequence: CASRSDSGGSYEQYF.

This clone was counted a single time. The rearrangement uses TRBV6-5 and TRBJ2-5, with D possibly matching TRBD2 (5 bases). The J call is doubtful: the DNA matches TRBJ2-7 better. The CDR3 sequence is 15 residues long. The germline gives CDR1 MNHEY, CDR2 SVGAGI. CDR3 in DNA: TGTGCCAGCAGCCCCTACCCTAGCTCAGCCTACGAGCAGTACTTC. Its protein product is CASSPYPSSAYEQYF.

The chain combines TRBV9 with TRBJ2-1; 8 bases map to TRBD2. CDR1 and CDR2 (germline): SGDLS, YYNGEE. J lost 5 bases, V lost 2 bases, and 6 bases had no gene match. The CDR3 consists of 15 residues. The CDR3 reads CASSVIPGGDNEQFF. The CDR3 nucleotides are TGTGCCAGCAGCGTCATACCCGGGGGGGACAATGAGCAGTTCTTC.

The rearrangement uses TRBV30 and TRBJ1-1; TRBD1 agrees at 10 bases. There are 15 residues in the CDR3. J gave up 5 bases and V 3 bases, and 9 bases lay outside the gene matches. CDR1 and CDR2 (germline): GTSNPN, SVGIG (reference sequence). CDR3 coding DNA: TGTGCCTGGAGCGACCTAGGACAGGGGGGGACTGAAGCTTTCTTT. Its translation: CAWSDLGQGGTEAFF.

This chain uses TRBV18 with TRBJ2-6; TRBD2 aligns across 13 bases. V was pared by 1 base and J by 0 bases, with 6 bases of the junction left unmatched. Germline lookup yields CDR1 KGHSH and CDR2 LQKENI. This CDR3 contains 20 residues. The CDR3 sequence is CASSPLGLAGTSSGANVLTF. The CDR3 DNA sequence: TGTGCCAGCTCACCACTGGGACTAGCGGGGACCTCCTCTGGGGCCAACGTCCTGACTTTC.

CDR3 nucleotide sequence: TGTGCCAGCAGTGAGGCGGGACAGGGATTGGGGGGCTACACCTTC. It codes for CASSEAGQGLGGYTF. The chain links TRBV25-1 to TRBJ1-2; TRBD1 matches 9 bases. The CDR3 covers 15 residues. V dropped 3 bases and J dropped 8; count of bases not matched to a gene: 10. Germline CDR1 reads MGHDK; CDR2 reads SYGVNS.

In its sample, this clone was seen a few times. CDR3 in amino acids: CASSYRTGAETQYF. The CDR3 bases are TGTGCCAGCAGTTACAGGACAGGGGCAGAGACCCAGTACTTC. V usage is TRBV6-5 and J usage is TRBJ2-5; TRBD1 matches at 9 bases. J gave up 4 bases and V 2 bases, and 2 bases lay outside the gene matches. The CDR3 sequence is 14 residues long. In germline, CDR1 is MNHEY, CDR2 SVGAGI.

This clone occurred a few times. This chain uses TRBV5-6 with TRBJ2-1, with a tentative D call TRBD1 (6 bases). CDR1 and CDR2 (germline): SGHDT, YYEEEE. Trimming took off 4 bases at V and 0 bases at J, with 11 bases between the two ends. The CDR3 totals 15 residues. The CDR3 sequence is CASSLQGISYNEQFF. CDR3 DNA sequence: TGTGCCAGCAGCCTCCAGGGGATCTCCTACAATGAGCAGTTCTTC.

In DNA form, the CDR3 reads TGTGCCAGCAGGGCTTACAGGGAAGCTAACTATGGCTACACCTTC. This sequence encodes CASRAYREANYGYTF. The J gene is TRBJ1-2, the V gene TRBV6-6; possible D gene TRBD1, 6 bases. CDR1 MNHNY and CDR2 SVGAGI come from the germline V gene (reference sequence). Trimming pared 6 bases from V and 0 bases from J, leaving 14 bases between. The length of the CDR3 is 15 residues.

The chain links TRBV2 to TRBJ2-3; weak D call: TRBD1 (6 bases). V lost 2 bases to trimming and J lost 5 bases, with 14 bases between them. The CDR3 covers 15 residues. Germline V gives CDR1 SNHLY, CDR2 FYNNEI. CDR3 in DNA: TGTGCCAGCAGTGAAACGGACAGTACCGGAGATACGCAGTATTTT. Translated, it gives CASSETDSTGDTQYF. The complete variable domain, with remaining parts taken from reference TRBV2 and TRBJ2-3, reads EPEVTQTPSHQVTQMGQEVILRCVPISNHLYFYWYRQILGQKVEFLVSFYNNEISEKSEIFDDQFSVERPDGSNFTLKIRSTKLEDSAMYFCASSETDSTGDTQYFGPGTRLTVL.

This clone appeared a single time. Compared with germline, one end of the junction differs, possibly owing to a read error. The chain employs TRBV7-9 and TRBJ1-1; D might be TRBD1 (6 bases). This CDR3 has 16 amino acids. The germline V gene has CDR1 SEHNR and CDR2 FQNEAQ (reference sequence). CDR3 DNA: TGTTCCAGCATCCCTCGCCTGGGACACCTGAACACTGAAGCTTTCTTT. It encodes CSSIPRLGHLNTEAFF.

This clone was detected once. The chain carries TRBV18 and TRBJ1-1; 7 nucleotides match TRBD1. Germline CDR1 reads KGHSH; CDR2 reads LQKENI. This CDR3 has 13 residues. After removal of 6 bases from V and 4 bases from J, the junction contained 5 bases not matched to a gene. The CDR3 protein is CASSLTGLTEAFF. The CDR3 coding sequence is TGTGCCAGCTCCTTGACAGGGCTCACTGAAGCTTTCTTT.

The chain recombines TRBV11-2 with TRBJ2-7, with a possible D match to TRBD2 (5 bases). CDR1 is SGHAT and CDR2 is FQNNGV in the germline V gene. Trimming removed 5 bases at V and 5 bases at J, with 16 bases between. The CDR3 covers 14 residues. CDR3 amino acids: CASSPKVASHEQYF. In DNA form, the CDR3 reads TGTGCCAGCAGCCCCAAGGTAGCGAGCCACGAGCAGTACTTC.

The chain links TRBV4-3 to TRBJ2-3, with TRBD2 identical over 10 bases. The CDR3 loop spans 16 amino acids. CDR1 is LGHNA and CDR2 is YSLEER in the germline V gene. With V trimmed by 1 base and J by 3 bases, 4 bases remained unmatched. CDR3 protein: CASSQALAGPTDTQYF. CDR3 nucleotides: TGCGCCAGCAGCCAAGCACTAGCGGGGCCTACAGATACGCAGTATTTT.

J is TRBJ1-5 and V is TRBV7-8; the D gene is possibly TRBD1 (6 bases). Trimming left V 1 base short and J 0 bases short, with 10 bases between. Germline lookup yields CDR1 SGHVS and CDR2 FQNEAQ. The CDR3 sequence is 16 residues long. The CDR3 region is CASSLERTDSNQPQHF. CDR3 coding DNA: TGTGCCAGCAGCTTAGAACGGACAGATAGCAATCAGCCCCAGCATTTT.

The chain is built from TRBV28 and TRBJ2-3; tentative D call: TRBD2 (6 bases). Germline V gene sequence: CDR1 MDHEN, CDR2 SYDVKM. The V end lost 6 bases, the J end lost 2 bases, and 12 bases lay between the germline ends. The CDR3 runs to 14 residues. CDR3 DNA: TGTGCCAGCAGCGTCGCGGGGAACACAGATACGCAGTATTTT. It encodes CASSVAGNTDTQYF.

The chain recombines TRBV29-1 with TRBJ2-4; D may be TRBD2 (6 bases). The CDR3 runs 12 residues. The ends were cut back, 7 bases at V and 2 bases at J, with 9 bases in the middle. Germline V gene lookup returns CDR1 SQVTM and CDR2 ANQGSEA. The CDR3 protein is CSGGDSKNIQYF. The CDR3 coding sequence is TGCAGCGGGGGGGATTCCAAAAACATTCAGTACTTC. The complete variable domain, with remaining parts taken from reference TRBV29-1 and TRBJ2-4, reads SAVISQKPSRDICQRGTSLTIQCQVDSQVTMMFWYRQQPGQSLTLIATANQGSEATYESGFVIDKFPISRPNLTFSTLTVSNMSPEDSSIYLCSGGDSKNIQYFGAGTRLSVL.

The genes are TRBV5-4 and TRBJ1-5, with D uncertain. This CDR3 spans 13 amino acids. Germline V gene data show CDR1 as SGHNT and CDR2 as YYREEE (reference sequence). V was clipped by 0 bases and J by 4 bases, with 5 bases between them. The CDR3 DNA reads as TGTGCCAGCAGCTTGGGGCCTAATCAGCCCCAGCATTTT. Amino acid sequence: CASSLGPNQPQHF.

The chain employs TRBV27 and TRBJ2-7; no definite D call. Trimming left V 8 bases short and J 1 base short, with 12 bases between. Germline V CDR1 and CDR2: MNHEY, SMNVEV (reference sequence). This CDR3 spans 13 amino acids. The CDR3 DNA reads TGTGCCAGCGGAGCACACTTTTCCTACGAGCAGTACTTC. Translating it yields CASGAHFSYEQYF.

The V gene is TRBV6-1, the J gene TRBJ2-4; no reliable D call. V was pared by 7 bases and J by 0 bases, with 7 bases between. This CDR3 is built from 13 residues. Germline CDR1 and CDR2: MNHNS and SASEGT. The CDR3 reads CASNFLAKNIQYF. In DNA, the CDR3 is TGTGCCAGCAATTTCCTAGCCAAAAACATTCAGTACTTC.

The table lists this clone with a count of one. CDR3 nucleotides: TGCAGCGTTGTAGCCGGCGAGCAGTACTTC. Amino acid sequence: CSVVAGEQYF. This sequence joins TRBV29-1 and TRBJ2-7; D unclear. This CDR3 comprises 10 residues. Trimming cost V 4 bases and J 6 bases, with 7 bases left between them. Germline CDR1 is SQVTM and CDR2 is ANQGSEA.

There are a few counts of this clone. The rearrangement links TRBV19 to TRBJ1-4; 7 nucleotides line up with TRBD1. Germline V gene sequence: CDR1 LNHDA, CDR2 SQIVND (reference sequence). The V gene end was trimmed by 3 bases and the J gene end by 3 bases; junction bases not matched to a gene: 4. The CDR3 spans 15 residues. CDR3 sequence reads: CASSIGGTANEKLFF. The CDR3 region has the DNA TGTGCCAGTAGTATTGGGGGGACAGCTAATGAAAAACTGTTTTTT.

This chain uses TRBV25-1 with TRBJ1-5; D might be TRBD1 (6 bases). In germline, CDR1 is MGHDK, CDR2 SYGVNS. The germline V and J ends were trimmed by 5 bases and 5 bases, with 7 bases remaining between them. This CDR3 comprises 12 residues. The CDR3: CASSPGDQPQHF. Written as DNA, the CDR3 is TGTGCCAGCAGTCCAGGGGATCAGCCCCAGCATTTT. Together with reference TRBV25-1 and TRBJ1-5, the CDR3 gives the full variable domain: EADIYQTPRYLVIGTGKKITLECSQTMGHDKMYWYQQDPGMELHLIHYSYGVNSTEKGDLSSESTVSRIRTEHFPLTLESARPSHTSQYLCASSPGDQPQHFGDGTRLSIL.

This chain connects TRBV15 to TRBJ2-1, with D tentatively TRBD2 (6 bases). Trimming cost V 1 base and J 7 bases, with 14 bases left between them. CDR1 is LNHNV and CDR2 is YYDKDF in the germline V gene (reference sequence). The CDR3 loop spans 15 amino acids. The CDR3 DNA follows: TGTGCCACCAGCAGAGCTGGAGGGACGGGGAATGAGCAGTTCTTC. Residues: CATSRAGGTGNEQFF.

The chain's CDR3 is CASSWDRGNQETQYF. The CDR3 nucleotides read TGTGCCAGCAGCTGGGACAGGGGGAACCAAGAGACCCAGTACTTC. J is TRBJ2-5 and V is TRBV7-6; 11 bases line up with TRBD1. The CDR3 contains 15 residues. V trimming: 4 bases; J trimming: 0 bases; junction bases outside the gene matches: 1. CDR1 is SGHVS, CDR2 FNYEAQ, per germline.